A single sample is the source of the 12 T cell receptor beta chains below, sequenced in a study of identical twins. TCRdb reprocessed the 5' RACE reads with MiXCR, giving one entry per CDR3 protein. The repertoire holds 1.5 million to 2 million distinct CDR3 sequences, with about 30% as singletons. The sequenced sample consisted of cord blood. The receptors stem from a newborn girl in good health.

CDR3 region: CASSYVISGNNEQFF. DNA of the CDR3: TGTGCCAGCAGTTACGTAATTAGCGGGAACAATGAGCAGTTCTTC. The V and J genes are TRBV6-2 or TRBV6-3 and TRBJ2-1; TRBD2 matches 8 bases. This CDR3 comprises 15 residues. After removal of 2 bases from V and 5 bases from J, the junction contained 5 bases not matched to a gene. Germline V gives CDR1 MNHEY, CDR2 SVGEGT.

The CDR3 nucleotides read TGTGCCAGCAGTTGGGGGGCGGGGATGAACACTGAAGCTTTCTTT. It codes for CASSWGAGMNTEAFF. This chain uses TRBV27 with TRBJ1-1; D is possibly TRBD1 (6 bases). The germline V gene has CDR1 MNHEY and CDR2 SMNVEV (reference sequence). CDR3 length: 15 residues. Trimming pared 4 bases from V and 0 bases from J, leaving 12 bases between.

The genes are TRBV27 and TRBJ1-1, with unresolved D. The CDR3 extends over 14 amino acids. The germline CDR1 and CDR2 sequences are MNHEY and SMNVEV (reference sequence). The V gene lost 3 bases and the J gene lost 3 bases, with 11 bases spanning the gap. CDR3 region: CASSFRQGYTEAFF. The DNA for the CDR3 is TGTGCCAGCAGTTTTCGCCAAGGGTACACTGAAGCTTTCTTT.

This clonotype was seen a few times. The J gene is TRBJ1-1, the V gene TRBV29-1; D is ambiguous. Germline CDR1 reads SQVTM; CDR2 reads ANQGSEA. CDR3 size: 10 residues. Trimming took 5 bases from V and 1 from J, leaving 2 bases between them. For the CDR3, the DNA is TGCAGCGTTCAGAACACTGAAGCTTTCTTT. It yields the protein CSVQNTEAFF.

A remark on this clonotype: An end of the junction does not agree with germline; a read error may underlie this. The chain links TRBV4-2 to TRBJ1-4, with D unclear. The CDR3 has 16 amino acids. Germline V gene lookup returns CDR1 LGHNA and CDR2 YNFKEQ. The CDR3 reads CVSSQEPGVANEKLFF. The CDR3 nucleotides are TGTGTCAGCAGCCAAGAACCCGGGGTCGCTAATGAAAAACTGTTTTTT.

The CDR3 loop is CASSLIATWRTDQPQHF. The CDR3, as DNA: TGTGCCAGCAGTTTAATAGCCACCTGGAGGACCGATCAGCCCCAGCATTTT. The V and J genes are TRBV28 and TRBJ1-5; no definite D call. The germline gives CDR1 MDHEN, CDR2 SYDVKM. V lost 2 bases to trimming and J lost 5 bases, with 19 bases between them. The CDR3 has 17 amino acids. The full variable domain, with the rest looked up from reference TRBV28 and TRBJ1-5, is DVKVTQSSRYLVKRTGEKVFLECVQDMDHENMFWYRQDPGLGLRLIYFSYDVKMKEKGDIPEGYSVSREKKERFSLILESASTNQTSMYLCASSLIATWRTDQPQHFGDGTRLSIL.

The gene calls are TRBV20-1 and TRBJ2-3; possibly TRBD1 or TRBD2 for D (5 bases each). V lost 1 base to trimming and J lost 5 bases, with 13 bases between them. The CDR3 runs to 14 residues. Germline loops: CDR1 DFQATT, CDR2 SNEGSKA (reference sequence). CDR3 region: CSARGWGRGDTQYF. The CDR3 coding sequence is TGCAGTGCTAGAGGGTGGGGGAGAGGAGATACGCAGTATTTT.

Only a few counts were recorded for this clonotype. CDR3 sequence reads: CASSYSASFGTVVEKLFF. DNA of the CDR3: TGTGCCAGCAGTTACTCGGCTAGTTTCGGGACAGTAGTCGAAAAACTGTTTTTT. The chain joins TRBV6-5 to TRBJ1-4; TRBD1 agrees at 7 bases. Germline V gene data show CDR1 as MNHEY and CDR2 as SVGAGI. The CDR3 sequence is 18 residues long. V shed 0 bases, J shed 8 bases, and the junction held 15 bases outside the gene matches.

The chain joins TRBV5-1 to TRBJ2-1, with D possibly matching TRBD2 (6 bases). V lost 2 bases and J 4 bases, leaving 13 bases between the germline ends. The germline gives CDR1 SGHRS, CDR2 YFSETQ. The CDR3 consists of 15 residues. CDR3 in amino acids: CASSLTGLEYNEQFF. The CDR3 DNA follows: TGCGCCAGCAGCTTAACGGGACTCGAGTACAATGAGCAGTTCTTC. Supplemented by reference TRBV5-1 and TRBJ2-1, the full variable domain reads KAGVTQTPRYLIKTRGQQVTLSCSPISGHRSVSWYQQTPGQGLQFLFEYFSETQRNKGNFPGRFSGRQFSNSRSEMNVSTLELGDSALYLCASSLTGLEYNEQFFGPGTRLTVL.

This clonotype was recorded many times. The CDR3 DNA follows: TGTGCCAGCAGCCCCGAGACTCGTACGCACGAGCAGTACTTC. Its protein product is CASSPETRTHEQYF. V usage is TRBV9 and J usage is TRBJ2-7; D not certain. Germline loops: CDR1 SGDLS, CDR2 YYNGEE. The CDR3 runs to 14 residues. Trimming removed 4 bases at V and 5 bases at J, with 16 bases between.

The chain employs TRBV11-3 and TRBJ2-5; D is perhaps TRBD1 (6 bases). This CDR3 is 16 amino acids long. The germline V gene encodes CDR1 SGHNT and CDR2 YENEEA. Trimming removed 1 base from V and 2 bases from J, with 14 bases in between. CDR3: CASSLGQGRGQETQYF. CDR3 in DNA: TGTGCCAGCAGCTTAGGGCAGGGCAGGGGACAAGAGACCCAGTACTTC.

The chain has TRBV24-1 and TRBJ2-3; 13 bases agree with TRBD2. Germline V gene data show CDR1 as KGHDR and CDR2 as SFDVKD. The V segment lost 3 bases and the J segment 3 bases; nucleotides outside the gene matches: 11. This CDR3 is 19 amino acids long. The CDR3 DNA reads as TGTGCCACCAGTGATGTACCCGGGACTAGCGGGGATAGGACAGATACGCAGTATTTT. As protein: CATSDVPGTSGDRTDTQYF.